This TCR beta chain was identified during a study of cytomegalovirus exposure and HLA in healthy donors. V shed 5 bases, J shed 1 base, and the junction held 10 bases outside the gene matches. Germline loops: CDR1 SNHLY, CDR2 FYNNEI. The length of the CDR3 is 16 residues. It was with 60 Vbeta and 13 Jbeta primers that the PCR ran. Clones were sequenced by immunoSEQ multiplex PCR, and TCRdb holds only the in-frame ones, with some missing. The sample totals some 75,000 clones. This receptor was obtained from a man aged 35 to 55 in good health and CMV-seronegative. Sequenced input: PBMCs. V gene TRBV2 combines with J gene TRBJ1-2, with TRBD1 matching over 7 bases. CDR3 sequence (DNA): TGTGCCAGCAGTTCCGAGGGACAGCAACTTAACTATGGCTACACCTTC. As protein: CASSSEGQQLNYGYTF.